This T cell receptor (beta chain) stems from a study of early T cells in non-severe SARS-CoV-2 infection. Turning to the study itself: The chains were unpaired, and the sequenced material was bulk RNA from unsorted whole blood.

There are a few counts of this clonotype. Its antigen remains unknown. Germline V gene sequence: CDR1 MDHEN, CDR2 SYDVKM. Trimming removed 10 bases at V and 3 bases at J, with 7 bases between. The CDR3 runs 11 residues. TCRdb re-called the 5' RACE reads through MiXCR, storing one row per CDR3 protein. The table lists 70,000 to 90,000 distinct CDR3 sequences, about 16% of them singletons. General study points: Missing private and CD4 specificities, VDJdb matching favored anti-spike CD8 responses.

Sequenced: whole blood. J is TRBJ2-1 and V is TRBV28; D call uncertain. This TCR was sampled from an adult who was a healthcare worker with PCR-confirmed SARS-CoV-2 infection or an uninfected control (not recorded which). The CDR3 sequence: CATTDYNEQFF. DNA of the CDR3: TGTGCCACGACTGACTACAATGAGCAGTTCTTC.